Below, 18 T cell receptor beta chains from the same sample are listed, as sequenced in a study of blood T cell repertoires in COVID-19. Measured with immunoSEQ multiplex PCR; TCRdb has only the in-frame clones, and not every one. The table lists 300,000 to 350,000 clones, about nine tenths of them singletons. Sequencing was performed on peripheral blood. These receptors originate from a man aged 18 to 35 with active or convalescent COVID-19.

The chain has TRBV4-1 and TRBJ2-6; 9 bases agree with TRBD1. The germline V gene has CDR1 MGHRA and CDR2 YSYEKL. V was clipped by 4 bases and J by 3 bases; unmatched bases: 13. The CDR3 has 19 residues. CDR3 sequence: CASSLSPGTGINGANVLTF. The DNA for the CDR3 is TGCGCCAGCAGCCTCTCCCCGGGGACAGGGATCAATGGGGCCAACGTCCTGACTTTC.

CDR3 DNA: TGTGCCAGCAGCCAAGGTTGGGGTGCTAGCGGGAGGCTTCTCGTCCACGAGCAGTACTTC. Its protein is CASSQGWGASGRLLVHEQYF. The rearrangement uses TRBV3-1 (or the pseudogene TRBV3-2) and TRBJ2-7, with 11 bases that match TRBD2. The CDR3 is 20 amino acids. Trimming took 1 base from V and 5 from J; bases not matched to a gene: 19. Looked up from germline, CDR1 is LGHDT and CDR2 is YNNKEL (reference sequence).

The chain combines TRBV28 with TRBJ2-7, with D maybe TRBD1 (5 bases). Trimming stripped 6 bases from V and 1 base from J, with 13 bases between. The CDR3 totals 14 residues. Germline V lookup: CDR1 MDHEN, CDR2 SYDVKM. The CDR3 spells CASRTRGGSYEQYF. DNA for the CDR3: TGTGCCAGCAGGACAAGGGGTGGTTCCTACGAGCAGTACTTC.

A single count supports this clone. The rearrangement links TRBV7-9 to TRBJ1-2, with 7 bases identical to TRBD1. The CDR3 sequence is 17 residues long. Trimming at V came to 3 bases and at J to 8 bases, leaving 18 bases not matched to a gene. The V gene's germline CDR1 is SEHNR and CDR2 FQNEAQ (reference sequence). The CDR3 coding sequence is TGTGCCAGCAGCTTGCTACTATCAACCGGGACAGCGAAGGGCTACACCTTC. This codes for CASSLLLSTGTAKGYTF.

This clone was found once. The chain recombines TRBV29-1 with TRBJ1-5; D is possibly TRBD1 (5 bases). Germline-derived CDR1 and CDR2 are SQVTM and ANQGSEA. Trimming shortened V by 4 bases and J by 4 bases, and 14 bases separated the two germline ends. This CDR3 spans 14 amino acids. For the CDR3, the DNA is TGCAGCGTTGGACTTGGAGGGGCTAATCAGCCCCAGCATTTT. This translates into CSVGLGGANQPQHF. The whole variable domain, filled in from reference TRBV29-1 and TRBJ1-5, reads SAVISQKPSRDICQRGTSLTIQCQVDSQVTMMFWYRQQPGQSLTLIATANQGSEATYESGFVIDKFPISRPNLTFSTLTVSNMSPEDSSIYLCSVGLGGANQPQHFGDGTRLSIL.

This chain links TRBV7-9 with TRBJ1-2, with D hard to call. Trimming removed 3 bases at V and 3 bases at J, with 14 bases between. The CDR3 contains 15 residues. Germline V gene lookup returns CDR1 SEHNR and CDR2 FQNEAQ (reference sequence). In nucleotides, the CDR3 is TGTGCCAGCAGCTTCGCCGGACGGGGAGACTATGGCTACACCTTC. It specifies CASSFAGRGDYGYTF.

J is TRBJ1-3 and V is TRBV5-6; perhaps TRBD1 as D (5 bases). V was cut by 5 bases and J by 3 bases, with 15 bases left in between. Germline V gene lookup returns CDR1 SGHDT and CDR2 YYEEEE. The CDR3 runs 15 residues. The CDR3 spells CASRSGGTGGNTIYF. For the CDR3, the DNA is TGTGCCAGCAGATCTGGGGGGACTGGTGGAAACACCATATATTTT.

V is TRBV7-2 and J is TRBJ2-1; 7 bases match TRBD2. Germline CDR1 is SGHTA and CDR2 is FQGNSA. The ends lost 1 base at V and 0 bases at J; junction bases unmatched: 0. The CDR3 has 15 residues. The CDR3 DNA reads TGTGCCAGCAGCTTAGGGACTAGCTCCTACAATGAGCAGTTCTTC. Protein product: CASSLGTSSYNEQFF.

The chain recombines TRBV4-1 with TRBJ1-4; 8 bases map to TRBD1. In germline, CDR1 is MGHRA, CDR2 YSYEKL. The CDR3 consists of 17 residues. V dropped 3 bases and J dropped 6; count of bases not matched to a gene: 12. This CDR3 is CASSQAGTGKRDEKLFF. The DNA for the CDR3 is TGCGCCAGCAGCCAGGCCGGGACAGGTAAAAGGGATGAAAAACTGTTTTTT.

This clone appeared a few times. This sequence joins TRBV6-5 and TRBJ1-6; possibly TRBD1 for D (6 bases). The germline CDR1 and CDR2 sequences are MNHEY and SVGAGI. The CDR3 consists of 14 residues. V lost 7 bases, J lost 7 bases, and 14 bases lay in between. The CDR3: CASTDRTENSPLHF. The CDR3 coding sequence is TGTGCCAGCACAGACAGGACGGAAAATTCACCCCTCCACTTT.

The CDR3 DNA is TGTGCCAGCAGGACTACTAGTGGAGATACGCAGTATTTT. Its protein product is CASRTTSGDTQYF. The chain recombines TRBV27 with TRBJ2-3; perhaps TRBD2 as D (5 bases). Germline V gives CDR1 MNHEY, CDR2 SMNVEV (reference sequence). V was shortened by 6 bases and J by 5 bases, with 12 bases between the two germline ends. This CDR3 contains 13 residues.

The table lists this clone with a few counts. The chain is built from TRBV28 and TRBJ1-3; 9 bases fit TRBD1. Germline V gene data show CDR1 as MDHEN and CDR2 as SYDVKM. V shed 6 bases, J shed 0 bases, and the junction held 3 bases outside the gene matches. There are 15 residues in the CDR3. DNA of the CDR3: TGTGCCAGCAGGACAGGGGGATCCTCTGGAAACACCATATATTTT. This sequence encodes CASRTGGSSGNTIYF.

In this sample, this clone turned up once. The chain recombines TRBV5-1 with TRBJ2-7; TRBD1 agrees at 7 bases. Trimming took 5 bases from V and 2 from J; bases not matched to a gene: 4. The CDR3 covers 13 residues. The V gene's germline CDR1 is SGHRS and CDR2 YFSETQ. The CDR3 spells CASSRGQPYEQYF. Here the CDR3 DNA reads TGCGCCAGCAGTAGGGGGCAACCCTACGAGCAGTACTTC. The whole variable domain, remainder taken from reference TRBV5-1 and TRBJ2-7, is KAGVTQTPRYLIKTRGQQVTLSCSPISGHRSVSWYQQTPGQGLQFLFEYFSETQRNKGNFPGRFSGRQFSNSRSEMNVSTLELGDSALYLCASSRGQPYEQYFGPGTRLTVT.

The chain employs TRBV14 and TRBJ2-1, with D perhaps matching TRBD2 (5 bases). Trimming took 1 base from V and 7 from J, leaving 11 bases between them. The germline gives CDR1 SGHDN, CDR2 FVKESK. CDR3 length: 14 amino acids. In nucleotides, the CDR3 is TGTGCCAGCAGCCAAGCAAGCCGGAGGAATGAGCAGTTCTTC. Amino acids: CASSQASRRNEQFF.

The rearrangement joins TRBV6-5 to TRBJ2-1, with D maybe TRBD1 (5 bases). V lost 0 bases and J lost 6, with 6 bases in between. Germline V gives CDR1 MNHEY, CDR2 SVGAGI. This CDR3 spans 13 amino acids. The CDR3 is CASSYSQVNEQFF. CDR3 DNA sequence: TGTGCCAGCAGTTACTCACAGGTCAATGAGCAGTTCTTC.

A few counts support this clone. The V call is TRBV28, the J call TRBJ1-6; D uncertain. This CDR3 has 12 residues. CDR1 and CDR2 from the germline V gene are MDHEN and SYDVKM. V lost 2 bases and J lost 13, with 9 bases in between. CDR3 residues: CASSLLSRPLHF. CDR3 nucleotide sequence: TGTGCCAGCAGTTTACTTTCTAGGCCCCTCCACTTT.

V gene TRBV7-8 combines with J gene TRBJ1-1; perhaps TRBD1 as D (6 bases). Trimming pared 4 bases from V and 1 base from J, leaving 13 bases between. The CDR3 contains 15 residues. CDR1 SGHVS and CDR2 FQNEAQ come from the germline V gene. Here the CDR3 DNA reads TGTGCCAGCAGCTCCCTGACAGGACGGAACACTGAAGCTTTCTTT. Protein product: CASSSLTGRNTEAFF.

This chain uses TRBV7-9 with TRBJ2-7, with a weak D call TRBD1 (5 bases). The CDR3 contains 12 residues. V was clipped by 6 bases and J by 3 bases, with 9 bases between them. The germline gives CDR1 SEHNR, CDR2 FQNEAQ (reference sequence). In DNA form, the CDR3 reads TGTGCCAGCAGGCACGACAGCTACGAGCAGTACTTC. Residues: CASRHDSYEQYF.